Described below is a single T cell receptor (beta chain) sequence and its context. Its antigen is undetermined. Quantitative 5'-RACE was performed with molecular barcodes, and it yielded the TCR beta libraries. TCRdb re-called the 5' RACE reads with MiXCR, one entry per CDR3 protein. The table has under 250,000 distinct CDR3 sequences, around 32% seen once. V was pared by 0 bases and J by 3 bases, with 8 bases between. CDR1 and CDR2 from the germline V gene are SEHNR and FQNEAQ (reference sequence). This CDR3 spans 14 amino acids. This specimen belongs to a study of CD8 T cells in ankylosing spondylitis. General study results and limits: Some of the motif variants had earlier been found in reactive arthritis patients' fluid and blood. The study looked at matched synovial fluid samples from ankylosing spondylitis patients. Disease-linked clones were reported to be significantly enriched there. For ankylosing spondylitis blood, a TCR beta motif of 7 or 8 highly homologous variants appeared characteristic.

This receptor was obtained from a male donor with ankylosing spondylitis or in good health (not recorded which). The chain is built from TRBV7-9 and TRBJ1-1; no reliable D call. Sample: blood, either unsorted or a sorted T cell fraction (not recorded which). CDR3 protein: CASSLAFGYTEAFF. The CDR3 coding sequence is TGTGCCAGCAGCTTAGCGTTCGGGTACACTGAAGCTTTCTTT.